This TCR beta chain was captured in a study of shared clonotypes between healthy human individuals. Overall study: For every donor, three CD4 naive, three CD4 memory, two CD8 naive and one CD8 memory plates were used. Study observations and caveats: Clonotype sharing across donors was expected to vary with sequencing depth.

As regards this clone: The target antigen is unknown. Other nucleotide sequences from this sample produce the same CDR3.

The germline gives CDR1 SGHRS, CDR2 YFSETQ. V gave up 2 bases and J gave up 4 bases, with 16 bases separating them. The CDR3 spans 15 residues. The repertoire was sequenced with immunoSEQ multiplex PCR; TCRdb's copy has only in-frame clones and lacks some. This repertoire shows approximately 940,000 clones, about three quarters found once; its top ten account for roughly 1.5%. The source material was memory CD4+ T cells sorted from blood. The subset is: CD45RA-negative fraction. This TCR derives from a man aged 18-30 years in good health. The rearrangement links TRBV5-1 to TRBJ2-7; no clear D gene. CDR3 amino acids: CASSLGPGTSYEQYF. Written as DNA, the CDR3 is TGCGCCAGCAGCTTAGGGCCAGGCACTTCTTACGAGCAGTACTTC.